This T cell receptor beta chain was identified during a study of beta chain features in type 1 diabetes. Reverse transcribing all isolated RNA meant expressed TCRB transcripts were sequenced. Sequencing was performed with immunoSEQ multiplex PCR; in TCRdb, only in-frame clones are kept and a portion is missing. The table has under 400,000 clones, around a fifth seen once; the top ten hold under 0.05%. Germline values: CDR1 MGHRA, CDR2 YSYEKL. Trimming took 2 bases from V and 4 from J, leaving 9 bases between them. The CDR3 is 13 residues long. The sequencing input was naive CD4+ T cells from blood. The TCR was taken from a woman younger than 35 in good health. The V gene is TRBV4-1, the J gene TRBJ2-7; D might be TRBD1 (5 bases). CDR3 in amino acids: CASSQRGGYEQYF. The CDR3 region has the DNA TGCGCCAGCAGCCAAAGGGGTGGATACGAGCAGTACTTC.